These 19 T cell receptor beta chains were all obtained from the same sample, sequenced in a study of blood T cell repertoires in COVID-19. Profiled with immunoSEQ multiplex PCR; TCRdb holds only in-frame clones, not every one. The sample has over 75,000 clones; roughly nine tenths are singletons. Sequencing was carried out using peripheral blood. The receptors come from a man between 60 and 75 years old with acute or convalescent COVID-19.

The rearrangement links TRBV7-9 to TRBJ2-7; 9 bases agree with TRBD2. Germline V CDR1 and CDR2: SEHNR, FQNEAQ (reference sequence). The CDR3 loop spans 15 amino acids. With V trimmed by 6 bases and J by 2 bases, 8 bases remained unmatched. DNA for the CDR3: TGTGCCAGCAGTTCTGGACTAGCGTACGCCTACGAGCAGTACTTC. Translated: CASSSGLAYAYEQYF. The complete variable domain, with remaining parts taken from reference TRBV7-9 and TRBJ2-7, reads DTGVSQNPRHKITKRGQNVTFRCDPISEHNRLYWYRQTLGQGPEFLTYFQNEAQLEKSRLLSDRFSAERPKGSFSTLEIQRTEQGDSAMYLCASSSGLAYAYEQYFGPGTRLTVT.

The rearrangement uses TRBV6-5 and TRBJ2-5, with D perhaps matching TRBD2 (6 bases). The CDR3 totals 15 residues. V was clipped by 5 bases and J by 4 bases, with 17 bases between them. Germline V gene data show CDR1 as MNHEY and CDR2 as SVGAGI. CDR3 bases: TGTGCCAGCAGTACCGGGACTGGGGCCGGAGAGACCCAGTACTTC. Translation gives CASSTGTGAGETQYF.

V gene TRBV7-9 combines with J gene TRBJ1-4; possibly TRBD1 for D (6 bases). Germline V gene data show CDR1 as SEHNR and CDR2 as FQNEAQ (reference sequence). V gave up 5 bases and J gave up 3 bases, with 10 bases separating them. This CDR3 comprises 14 residues. The CDR3 region has the DNA TGTGCCAGCAGCCCAACAGGGTCTAATGAAAAACTGTTTTTT. Translated: CASSPTGSNEKLFF.

The J gene is TRBJ2-1, the V gene TRBV5-5, with 10 bases lining up with TRBD2. With 2 bases clipped from V and 7 bases from J, the junction kept 3 bases outside the gene matches. CDR1 is SGHKS and CDR2 is YYEKEE in the germline V gene (reference sequence). There are 14 residues in the CDR3. As DNA, the CDR3 is TGTGCCAGCAGCTTACCGGGACTAGCGAATGAGCAGTTCTTC. Its protein is CASSLPGLANEQFF.

The chain recombines TRBV7-8 with TRBJ2-7, with a tentative D call TRBD2 (5 bases). V was trimmed by 1 base and J by 4 bases, leaving 5 bases between them. CDR1 is SGHVS, CDR2 FQNEAQ, per germline. CDR3 length: 12 residues. The DNA for the CDR3 is TGTGCCAGCAGCTTAGTAGCGTACGAGCAGTACTTC. Protein product: CASSLVAYEQYF. The whole variable domain, remainder taken from reference TRBV7-8 and TRBJ2-7, is GAGVSQSPRYKVAKRGQDVALRCDPISGHVSLFWYQQALGQGPEFLTYFQNEAQLDKSGLPSDRFFAERPEGSVSTLKIQRTQQEDSAVYLCASSLVAYEQYFGPGTRLTVT.

V usage is TRBV7-9 and J usage is TRBJ2-2; a weak D match, TRBD1 (6 bases). Trimming stripped 6 bases from V and 0 bases from J, with 23 bases between. This CDR3 region has 19 residues. In germline, CDR1 is SEHNR, CDR2 FQNEAQ (reference sequence). Written as DNA, the CDR3 is TGTGCCAGCAGTTATCCAACTACAGGGAGCAAACCGAACACCGGGGAGCTGTTTTTT. As protein: CASSYPTTGSKPNTGELFF.

The J gene is TRBJ2-1, the V gene TRBV9; D unclear. The CDR3 consists of 14 residues. Looked up from germline, CDR1 is SGDLS and CDR2 is YYNGEE. Trimming left V 1 base short and J 0 bases short, with 5 bases between. The CDR3 DNA reads TGTGCCAGCAGCGTAACCTACTCCTACAATGAGCAGTTCTTC. Translation gives CASSVTYSYNEQFF.

This rearrangement joins TRBV27 to TRBJ1-1, with a tentative D call TRBD1 (5 bases). V lost 3 bases, J lost 3 bases, and 11 bases lay in between. The CDR3 loop spans 14 amino acids. Germline CDR1 is MNHEY and CDR2 is SMNVEV (reference sequence). This chain's CDR3 is CASSLLGADTEAFF. The CDR3 bases are TGTGCCAGCAGTTTGTTAGGGGCGGACACTGAAGCTTTCTTT.

The chain links TRBV2 to TRBJ1-2; weak D call: TRBD1 (5 bases). There are 13 residues in the CDR3. Germline CDR1 is SNHLY and CDR2 is FYNNEI. Trimming pared 3 bases from V and 8 bases from J, leaving 13 bases between. The CDR3 DNA is TGTGCCAGCAGTGAGCTGCAGGGTATGGGCTACACCTTC. As protein: CASSELQGMGYTF.

This rearrangement joins TRBV28 to TRBJ2-1; 10 bases align to TRBD2. The CDR3 covers 15 residues. CDR1 and CDR2 (germline): MDHEN, SYDVKM. The V gene end was trimmed by 5 bases and the J gene end by 0 bases; junction bases not matched to a gene: 1. The CDR3: CASSPSGSSYNEQFF. CDR3 in DNA: TGTGCCAGCAGTCCTAGCGGGAGCTCCTACAATGAGCAGTTCTTC.

The chain uses TRBV11-2 and TRBJ2-2; TRBD1 is a possible D gene (6 bases). The CDR3 spans 15 residues. Trimming removed 5 bases at V and 4 bases at J, with 14 bases between. In germline, CDR1 is SGHAT, CDR2 FQNNGV. The CDR3 here is CASSPLGQSTGELFF. The CDR3 DNA is TGTGCCAGCAGCCCCTTAGGACAGAGCACCGGGGAGCTGTTTTTT.

This chain links TRBV12-5 with TRBJ2-1, with D tentatively TRBD2 (6 bases). The CDR3 contains 16 residues. The V end was cut by 0 bases, the J end by 3 bases, with 12 bases between. The V gene's germline CDR1 is LGHNT and CDR2 FRNRAP. The CDR3 loop is CASGLVQTSSYNEQFF. For the CDR3, the DNA is TGTGCTAGTGGTTTGGTACAAACTAGCAGCTACAATGAGCAGTTCTTC.

The rearrangement uses TRBV6-2 or TRBV6-3 and TRBJ2-7, with 7 bases aligning to TRBD1. Trimming at V came to 4 bases and at J to 5 bases, leaving 5 bases not matched to a gene. CDR3 length equals 13 residues. Per the germline V gene, CDR1 is MNHEY and CDR2 is SVGEGT. The CDR3 loop reads CASSSYRGDEQYF. The CDR3 nucleotides are TGTGCCAGCAGTTCGTACAGGGGAGACGAGCAGTACTTC.

J is TRBJ2-2 and V is TRBV5-4, with 16 positions matching TRBD2. CDR1 and CDR2 from the germline V gene are SGHNT and YYREEE (reference sequence). The CDR3 covers 18 residues. J was trimmed by 3 bases and V by 5 bases; bases with no gene match: 7. The CDR3 loop is CASSRGLAGGPDTGELFF. The CDR3, as DNA: TGTGCCAGCAGTCGGGGACTAGCGGGAGGGCCGGACACCGGGGAGCTGTTTTTT.

This clone was seen only once. This sequence joins TRBV5-1 and TRBJ2-7, with a tentative D call TRBD1 (6 bases). The CDR3 is 16 residues long. V shed 0 bases and J shed 3 bases, with 16 bases lying between them. Germline V lookup: CDR1 SGHRS, CDR2 YFSETQ. The CDR3 reads CASSLVLGAALYEQYF. CDR3 bases: TGCGCCAGCAGCTTGGTATTGGGGGCGGCACTCTACGAGCAGTACTTC.

This sequence joins TRBV24-1 and TRBJ1-1; D is possibly TRBD1 (5 bases). Germline-derived CDR1 and CDR2 are KGHDR and SFDVKD. This CDR3 is 15 amino acids long. The V and J ends lost 7 bases and 1 base respectively, with 15 bases between them. CDR3 in DNA: TGTGCCACCAGCGCAGGGAACCTAGGGAACACTGAAGCTTTCTTT. Protein product: CATSAGNLGNTEAFF.

The chain employs TRBV9 and TRBJ1-6, with a possible D match to TRBD1 (6 bases). Germline CDR1 SGDLS, CDR2 YYNGEE. This CDR3 is 15 amino acids long. Between the trimmed V and J ends, which lost 4 bases and 5 bases, there was a span of 13 bases. In nucleotides, the CDR3 is TGTGCCAGCAGCTTAGGACAGCTCGATAATTCACCCCTCCACTTT. Amino acids: CASSLGQLDNSPLHF.

V gene TRBV19 combines with J gene TRBJ2-2; possible D gene TRBD2, 6 bases. V was pared by 0 bases and J by 6 bases, with 8 bases between. Germline CDR1 is LNHDA and CDR2 is SQIVND (reference sequence). The CDR3 length is 14 residues. CDR3 residues: CASSIELAPGELFF. The CDR3 bases are TGTGCCAGTAGTATAGAACTAGCCCCCGGGGAGCTGTTTTTT.

V and J are TRBV19 and TRBJ1-6, with 9 bases matching TRBD1. Germline V CDR1 and CDR2: LNHDA, SQIVND (reference sequence). V trimming: 5 bases; J trimming: 5 bases; junction bases outside the gene matches: 4. The CDR3 is made up of 15 amino acids. The chain's CDR3 is CASSPRTGDNSPLHF. The CDR3, as DNA: TGTGCCAGTAGTCCGCGGACAGGGGATAATTCACCCCTCCACTTT.